Following are 25 T cell receptor beta chains from one sample sequenced in a study of blood T cell repertoires in COVID-19. Method: immunoSEQ multiplex PCR; TCRdb's copy keeps in-frame clones and lacks some. In the table there are 110,000 or so clones, around 78% of which are singletons. Sequencing used peripheral blood. The source of these receptors is an older woman with acute or convalescent COVID-19.

This CDR3 is CASRENYRSSYNSPLHF. The CDR3 nucleotides read TGCGCCAGCAGGGAGAACTACCGGAGCTCCTATAATTCACCCCTCCACTTT. This chain connects TRBV5-1 to TRBJ1-6; D not certain. CDR1 and CDR2 (germline): SGHRS, YFSETQ. Between the trimmed V and J ends, which lost 5 bases and 0 bases, there was a span of 15 bases. The CDR3 covers 17 residues.

J is TRBJ1-3 and V is TRBV30, with a tentative D call TRBD1 (6 bases). Trimming pared 4 bases from V and 4 bases from J, leaving 14 bases between. The CDR3 is 14 amino acids. Germline V gene data show CDR1 as GTSNPN and CDR2 as SVGIG (reference sequence). CDR3 DNA: TGTGCCTGGAAAGCCGGGACAACCGGAAACACCATATATTTT. Encoded protein: CAWKAGTTGNTIYF. Full variable domain (remainder filled in from reference TRBV30 and TRBJ1-3): SQTIHQWPATLVQPVGSPLSLECTVEGTSNPNLYWYRQAAGRGLQLLFYSVGIGQISSEVPQNLSASRPQDRQFILSSKKLLLSDSGFYLCAWKAGTTGNTIYFGEGSWLTVV.

The V gene is TRBV4-3, the J gene TRBJ1-6, with 7 bases identical to TRBD1. Trimming removed 2 bases from V and 0 bases from J; junction bases left unmatched: 1. In germline, CDR1 is LGHNA, CDR2 YSLEER. The CDR3 is 16 amino acids. CDR3 in DNA: TGCGCCAGCAGCCAATCAGGGGGCTCCTATAATTCACCCCTCCACTTT. Its translation: CASSQSGGSYNSPLHF.

The chain carries TRBV2 and TRBJ1-1, with a possible D match to TRBD1 (5 bases). CDR3 length equals 13 residues. The germline V gene has CDR1 SNHLY and CDR2 FYNNEI. The V and J ends lost 8 bases and 1 base respectively, with 11 bases between them. The CDR3 region is CASGWGQNTEAFF. The DNA for the CDR3 is TGTGCCAGCGGTTGGGGCCAGAACACTGAAGCTTTCTTT. Together with reference TRBV2 and TRBJ1-1, the CDR3 gives the full variable domain: EPEVTQTPSHQVTQMGQEVILRCVPISNHLYFYWYRQILGQKVEFLVSFYNNEISEKSEIFDDQFSVERPDGSNFTLKIRSTKLEDSAMYFCASGWGQNTEAFFGQGTRLTVV.

The genes are TRBV28 and TRBJ1-6; D is ambiguous. Trimming took 6 bases from V and 11 from J, leaving 14 bases between them. CDR1 is MDHEN and CDR2 is SYDVKM in the germline V gene. This CDR3 spans 13 amino acids. The CDR3 DNA follows: TGTGCCAGCAGCCCCCTCGACTCGACACCCCTCCACTTT. Translated: CASSPLDSTPLHF.

The rearrangement links TRBV9 to TRBJ2-2; D is perhaps TRBD2 (6 bases). V lost 0 bases, J lost 2 bases, and 8 bases lay in between. The V gene's germline CDR1 is SGDLS and CDR2 YYNGEE. The length of the CDR3 is 15 residues. CDR3 DNA sequence: TGTGCCAGCAGCGTAGGGACTATTAACACCGGGGAGCTGTTTTTT. This gives the protein CASSVGTINTGELFF.

The chain has TRBV28 and TRBJ2-5, with 10 bases aligning to TRBD2. V lost 8 bases to trimming and J lost 2 bases; unmatched junction nucleotides: 8. Germline-derived CDR1 and CDR2 are MDHEN and SYDVKM. The CDR3 loop spans 15 amino acids. CDR3 loop: CASRARAGGQETQYF. The CDR3 nucleotides read TGTGCCAGCCGTGCCCGAGCGGGAGGGCAAGAGACCCAGTACTTC.

This clone came up a few times. The rearrangement uses TRBV12-3 or TRBV12-4 and TRBJ2-1; 8 bases align to TRBD1. The V gene end was trimmed by 5 bases and the J gene end by 10 bases; junction bases not matched to a gene: 4. The CDR3 consists of 12 residues. This CDR3 reads CASSRQGYEQFF. CDR3 DNA sequence: TGTGCCAGCAGTCGACAGGGGTACGAGCAGTTCTTC.

The V gene is TRBV13, the J gene TRBJ2-1, with D tentatively TRBD2 (6 bases). V shed 4 bases and J shed 0 bases, with 10 bases lying between them. From germline, CDR1 is PRHDT and CDR2 FYEKMQ (reference sequence). The CDR3 totals 15 residues. The DNA of the CDR3 is TGTGCCAGCAGCTCCGGGACTGACTCCTACAATGAGCAGTTCTTC. It encodes CASSSGTDSYNEQFF.

This clone was recorded only once. The chain carries TRBV7-2 and TRBJ1-5; TRBD1 matches at 7 bases. CDR3 size: 14 residues. The germline V gene has CDR1 SGHTA and CDR2 FQGNSA. With 1 base clipped from V and 8 bases from J, the junction kept 5 bases outside the gene matches. The DNA for the CDR3 is TGTGCCAGCAGCTTAGAGAGGGGGCAAAAGCCCCAGCATTTT. Its translation is CASSLERGQKPQHF. Filled out from reference TRBV7-2 and TRBJ1-5, the complete variable domain reads GAGVSQSPSNKVTEKGKDVELRCDPISGHTALYWYRQSLGQGLEFLIYFQGNSAPDKSGLPSDRFSAERTGGSVSTLTIQRTQQEDSAVYLCASSLERGQKPQHFGDGTRLSIL.

The chain joins TRBV7-9 to TRBJ2-1, with 8 bases aligning to TRBD2. Trimming removed 5 bases from V and 5 bases from J; junction bases left unmatched: 11. The CDR3 is 16 residues long. Germline V gene data show CDR1 as SEHNR and CDR2 as FQNEAQ (reference sequence). Here the CDR3 reads CASSPLRGRGDNEQFF. In DNA form, the CDR3 reads TGTGCCAGCAGCCCCCTTCGCGGGCGGGGGGACAATGAGCAGTTCTTC.

V and J are TRBV5-4 and TRBJ1-6, with 8 bases fitting TRBD1. V dropped 1 base and J dropped 7; count of bases not matched to a gene: 4. The length of the CDR3 is 15 residues. Germline values: CDR1 SGHNT, CDR2 YYREEE (reference sequence). In DNA form, the CDR3 reads TGTGCCAGCAGCTTGCCGGGACAGGTGAATTCACCCCTCCACTTT. Protein: CASSLPGQVNSPLHF.

The chain has TRBV6-5 and TRBJ1-6; 8 nucleotides line up with TRBD1. The CDR3 has 15 amino acids. From germline, CDR1 is MNHEY and CDR2 SVGAGI. Trimming at V came to 2 bases and at J to 13 bases, leaving 10 bases not matched to a gene. The CDR3 spells CASSYLAGQEFPLHF. The CDR3, as DNA: TGTGCCAGCAGTTACCTGGCGGGACAGGAGTTTCCCCTCCACTTT.

This clone came up a few times. V gene TRBV2 combines with J gene TRBJ1-1; possible D gene TRBD1, 5 bases. Per the germline V gene, CDR1 is SNHLY and CDR2 is FYNNEI. CDR3 length: 13 amino acids. Trimming pared 6 bases from V and 2 bases from J, leaving 10 bases between. Here the CDR3 DNA reads TGTGCCAGCAGAATTACAGGTAACACTGAAGCTTTCTTT. This encodes CASRITGNTEAFF.

This chain connects TRBV15 to TRBJ2-1; 8 bases agree with TRBD2. Germline CDR1 and CDR2: LNHNV and YYDKDF (reference sequence). This CDR3 has 15 amino acids. V gave up 4 bases and J gave up 9 bases; unmatched junction bases: 11. The CDR3 nucleotides are TGTGCCACCAGCAAAAGCGGGAGTTCGTTGGTTGAGCAGTTCTTC. Protein: CATSKSGSSLVEQFF.

A single count supports this clone. The V and J genes are TRBV18 and TRBJ2-1, with 12 bases lining up with TRBD1. Germline V CDR1 and CDR2: KGHSH, LQKENI. This CDR3 contains 15 residues. Trimming at V came to 6 bases and at J to 5 bases, leaving 5 bases not matched to a gene. The CDR3 DNA reads TGTGCCAGCTCGTCGGGACAGGGGGCGAACAATGAGCAGTTCTTC. This codes for CASSSGQGANNEQFF.

The V call is TRBV29-1, the J call TRBJ1-4; 9 nucleotides match TRBD1. Per germline, CDR1 SQVTM and CDR2 ANQGSEA. Trimming removed 4 bases from V and 6 bases from J; junction bases left unmatched: 3. The CDR3 contains 13 residues. This CDR3 is CSVGDRADEKLFF. The CDR3 region has the DNA TGCAGCGTTGGGGACAGGGCCGATGAAAAACTGTTTTTT.

This chain links TRBV10-1 with TRBJ1-3, with a weak D call TRBD1 (6 bases). Germline V gene sequence: CDR1 WNHNN, CDR2 SYGVQD (reference sequence). V lost 7 bases to trimming and J lost 3 bases, with 13 bases between them. The CDR3 is 14 amino acids. The CDR3 region is CASTDGQLGNTIYF. CDR3 coding DNA: TGCGCCAGCACCGACGGACAGCTTGGAAACACCATATATTTT.

The chain recombines TRBV6-2 or TRBV6-3 with TRBJ1-1; maybe TRBD1 (5 bases). Germline CDR1 and CDR2: MNHEY and SVGEGT. Trimming took 2 bases from V and 6 from J, leaving 16 bases between them. The CDR3 contains 15 residues. The CDR3 protein is CASSYLLGARAEAFF. DNA of the CDR3: TGTGCCAGCAGTTACCTGCTAGGGGCGAGAGCTGAAGCTTTCTTT.

The chain couples TRBV18 to TRBJ1-2, with 9 bases matching TRBD1. Germline CDR1 reads KGHSH; CDR2 reads LQKENI. The CDR3 consists of 14 residues. With 3 bases clipped from V and 8 bases from J, the junction kept 7 bases outside the gene matches. The CDR3: CASSPTGTGIGYTF. For the CDR3, the DNA is TGTGCCAGCTCACCCACCGGGACAGGGATCGGCTACACCTTC. Full variable domain (remainder filled in from reference TRBV18 and TRBJ1-2): NAGVMQNPRHLVRRRGQEARLRCSPMKGHSHVYWYRQLPEEGLKFMVYLQKENIIDESGMPKERFSAEFPKEGPSILRIQQVVRGDSAAYFCASSPTGTGIGYTFGSGTRLTVV.

This rearrangement joins TRBV27 to TRBJ1-2; D perhaps matches TRBD1 (6 bases). CDR1 is MNHEY, CDR2 SMNVEV, per germline (reference sequence). CDR3 size: 16 residues. Trimming took off 10 bases at V and 5 bases at J, with 26 bases between the two ends. CDR3 sequence reads: CATKRGRGPPVYGYTF. The CDR3 DNA reads TGTGCCACCAAAAGAGGCAGGGGTCCCCCTGTTTATGGCTACACCTTC.

This clone was picked up a small number of times. This chain connects TRBV5-1 to TRBJ2-2, with D perhaps matching TRBD2 (5 bases). This CDR3 comprises 15 residues. CDR1 is SGHRS, CDR2 YFSETQ, per germline. V was pared by 0 bases and J by 3 bases, with 9 bases between. The CDR3 DNA is TGCGCCAGCAGCTTGGCGGGGAAGCACACCGGGGAGCTGTTTTTT. Encoded protein: CASSLAGKHTGELFF.

V gene TRBV9 combines with J gene TRBJ2-1, with 7 bases fitting TRBD1. Germline-derived CDR1 and CDR2 are SGDLS and YYNGEE. The length of the CDR3 is 14 residues. Germline trimming cut 0 bases from V and 9 bases from J; bases unmatched to any gene: 6. The CDR3, as DNA: TGTGCCAGCAGCGTAGTCGCGACAGGGTTTGAGCAGTTCTTC. Its translation is CASSVVATGFEQFF.

V and J are TRBV3-1 (or the pseudogene TRBV3-2) and TRBJ2-2; 8 nucleotides agree with TRBD2. The junction had 8 bases not matched to a gene; V was cut back by 3 bases and J by 5 bases. The CDR3 consists of 16 residues. Germline V gene sequence: CDR1 LGHDT, CDR2 YNNKEL (reference sequence). CDR3 sequence (DNA): TGTGCCAGCAGCCATCACGGACTAGCTGGTACCGGGGAGCTGTTTTTT. As protein: CASSHHGLAGTGELFF.

The chain joins TRBV11-2 to TRBJ2-1; TRBD1 is a possible D gene (5 bases). The germline V gene encodes CDR1 SGHAT and CDR2 FQNNGV. The CDR3 runs 16 residues. V was pared by 5 bases and J by 3 bases, with 17 bases between. For the CDR3, the DNA is TGTGCCAGCAGCAACCGGTGGGGCTCCCTCTACAATGAGCAGTTCTTC. Protein sequence: CASSNRWGSLYNEQFF.